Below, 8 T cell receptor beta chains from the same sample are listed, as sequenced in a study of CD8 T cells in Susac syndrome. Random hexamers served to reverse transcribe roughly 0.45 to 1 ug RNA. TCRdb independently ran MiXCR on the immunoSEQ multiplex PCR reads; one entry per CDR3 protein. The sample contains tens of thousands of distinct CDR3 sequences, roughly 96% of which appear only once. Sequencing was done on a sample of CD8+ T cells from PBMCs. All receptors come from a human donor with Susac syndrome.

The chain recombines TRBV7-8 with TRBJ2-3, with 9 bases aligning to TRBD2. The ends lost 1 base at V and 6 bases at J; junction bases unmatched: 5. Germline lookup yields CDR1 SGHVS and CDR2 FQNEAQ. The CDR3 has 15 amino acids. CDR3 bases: TGTGCCAGCAGCTTAGTAGCGGGAGAATATGATACGCAGTATTTT. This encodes CASSLVAGEYDTQYF.

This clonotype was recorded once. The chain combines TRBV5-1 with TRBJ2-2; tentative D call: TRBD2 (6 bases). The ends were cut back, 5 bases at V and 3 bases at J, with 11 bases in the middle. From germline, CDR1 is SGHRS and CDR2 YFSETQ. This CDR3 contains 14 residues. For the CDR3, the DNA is TGCGCCAGCAGAGATCGGGACTACACCGGGGAGCTGTTTTTT. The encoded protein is CASRDRDYTGELFF. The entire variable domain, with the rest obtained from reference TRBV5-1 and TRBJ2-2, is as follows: KAGVTQTPRYLIKTRGQQVTLSCSPISGHRSVSWYQQTPGQGLQFLFEYFSETQRNKGNFPGRFSGRQFSNSRSEMNVSTLELGDSALYLCASRDRDYTGELFFGEGSRLTVL.

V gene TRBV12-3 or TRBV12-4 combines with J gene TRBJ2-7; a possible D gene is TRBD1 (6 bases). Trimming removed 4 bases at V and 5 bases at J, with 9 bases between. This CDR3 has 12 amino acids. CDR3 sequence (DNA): TGTGCCAGCAGTTCAGGGGCGGACGAGCAGTACTTC. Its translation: CASSSGADEQYF.

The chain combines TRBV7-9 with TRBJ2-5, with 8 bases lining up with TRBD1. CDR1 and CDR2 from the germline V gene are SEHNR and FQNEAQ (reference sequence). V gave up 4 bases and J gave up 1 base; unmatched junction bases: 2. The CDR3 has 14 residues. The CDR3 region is CASSSDRGQETQYF. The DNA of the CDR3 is TGTGCCAGCAGCTCCGACAGGGGCCAAGAGACCCAGTACTTC.

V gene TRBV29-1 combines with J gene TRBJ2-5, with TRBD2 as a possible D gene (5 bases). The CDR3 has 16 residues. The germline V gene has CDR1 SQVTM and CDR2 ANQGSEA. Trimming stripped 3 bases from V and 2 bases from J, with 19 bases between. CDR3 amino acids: CSVDWFTSGSQETQYF. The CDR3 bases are TGCAGCGTTGATTGGTTTACTAGTGGATCACAAGAGACCCAGTACTTC.

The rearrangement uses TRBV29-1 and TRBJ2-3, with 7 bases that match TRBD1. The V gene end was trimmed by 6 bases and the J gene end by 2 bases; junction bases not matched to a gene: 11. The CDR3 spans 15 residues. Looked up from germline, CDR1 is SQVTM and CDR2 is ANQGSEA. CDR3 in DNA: TGCAGCGTGCAAGACCCGGGACAGCACACAGATACGCAGTATTTT. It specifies CSVQDPGQHTDTQYF.

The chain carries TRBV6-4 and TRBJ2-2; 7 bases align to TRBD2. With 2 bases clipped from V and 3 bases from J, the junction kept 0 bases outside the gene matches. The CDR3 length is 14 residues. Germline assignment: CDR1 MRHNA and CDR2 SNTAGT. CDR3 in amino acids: CASSDGRDTGELFF. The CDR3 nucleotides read TGTGCCAGCAGTGACGGGAGGGACACCGGGGAGCTGTTTTTT.

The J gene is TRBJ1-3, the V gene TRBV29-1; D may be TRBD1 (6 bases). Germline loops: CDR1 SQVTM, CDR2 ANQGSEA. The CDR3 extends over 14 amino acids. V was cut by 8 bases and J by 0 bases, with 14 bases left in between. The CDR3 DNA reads TGCAGCAGTTACCGGGGACACTCTGGAAACACCATATATTTT. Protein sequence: CSSYRGHSGNTIYF.